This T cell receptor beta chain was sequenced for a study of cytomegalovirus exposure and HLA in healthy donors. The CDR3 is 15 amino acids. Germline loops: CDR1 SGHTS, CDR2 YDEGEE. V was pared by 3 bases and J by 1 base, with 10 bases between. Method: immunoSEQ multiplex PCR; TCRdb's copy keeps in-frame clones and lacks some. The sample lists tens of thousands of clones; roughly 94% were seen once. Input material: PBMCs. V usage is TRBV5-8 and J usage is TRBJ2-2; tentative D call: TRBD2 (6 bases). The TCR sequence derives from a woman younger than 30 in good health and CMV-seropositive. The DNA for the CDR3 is TGTGCCAGCAGCTCCCGGGACTGGAACACCGGGGAGCTGTTTTTT. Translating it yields CASSSRDWNTGELFF. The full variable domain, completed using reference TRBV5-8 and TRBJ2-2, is EAGVTQSPTHLIKTRGQQATLRCSPISGHTSVYWYQQALGLGLQFLLWYDEGEERNRGNFPPRFSGRQFPNYSSELNVNALELEDSALYLCASSSRDWNTGELFFGEGSRLTVL.